This section outlines one T cell receptor (beta chain) sequence together with its context. What this receptor recognizes is not known. No base-level quality is on record; no much larger clone is a single base apart. This sample was included in a study of shared clonotypes between healthy human individuals (dated by TCRdb to 2018 to 2020). A note on the overall study: The cohort included a few men and a couple of women between 18 and 49 years of age. Leukapheresis yielded between about 0.9 and 10 billion PBMCs per donor. To estimate repertoire size and how much clonotypes are shared between individuals, the study performed deep sequencing of blood TCR repertoires from roughly five healthy adults. To increase sequencing depth and limit assay-specific biases, different laboratories used diverse techniques to prepare libraries and sequence TCR repertoires. Per donor, three plates each were used for CD4 naive and CD4 memory, two for CD8 naive, and one for CD8 memory.

Broad study findings and their caveats: Incomplete sequencing was indicated by rarefaction of sorted-subset datasets, despite the large sequencing depth. Pairwise subsampling indicated that sequencing depth was expected to affect the degree of clonotype sharing among donors. The small number of donors limited the genetic and exposure-history diversity represented. Sharing across a few donors was observed for 4.5% to 6.5% of naive CD4, under 4% of naive CD8, roughly 2.3% of memory CD4, and roughly 0.4% of memory CD8 clonotypes. Higher generation probabilities were observed for clonotypes shared by all four sorted-subset donors than for non-shared clonotypes. Naive subsets generally had larger estimated clonotype richness than memory subsets. Only blood was sampled, and tissue TCR repertoires likely differ from those in blood.

Using the deep immunoSEQ assay, multiplex PCR amplified TCR CDR3 regions from genomic DNA. Genomic DNA extracted from each cell subset was distributed evenly over all wells of several immunoSEQ 96-well plates, and each plate served as one replicate. For sorted subsets, about 200 ng genomic DNA, equal to 30,000 or so T cell genomes, was loaded into each replicate PCR. Purified libraries were measured with a Qubit 3.0 fluorometer, size-checked on a Bioanalyzer 2100, and measured again with the KAPA Library Quantification kit. Every immunoSEQ 96-well plate was sequenced on a separate single-read 150-cycle Illumina NextSeq 550 flow cell. For the original study's pipeline: The immunoSEQ output contained only junctional sequences without quality scores, so filtering could not match that applied to full-length reads. To assign V/J genes and CDR3, sequences were annotated against IMGT germline references using PyIR, a Python wrapper for IgBLAST v1.9. Any read was removed if the V/J assignment was weak (E-value above 1e-6), the CDR3 was missing, or the read contained stop codons, out-of-frame junctions, or ambiguous translated residues. V3J clonotypes were defined by identical inferred V gene, J gene, and CDR3 amino acid sequence. Percentage overlap between repertoires was computed as shared unique clonotypes divided by the size of the smaller repertoire. Repertoire richness was assessed with RTK rarefaction, the Chao1 estimator, and Recon v2.1 estimates of unobserved clonotypes. For all TCRbeta clonotypes obtained by the gDNA method from several donors, generation probabilities were computed with OLGA. TCRdb limited this immuneACCESS table to in-frame rearrangements with V and J called. A share of clones is missing; checked studies link under half to unresolved V genes, and the rest is unexplained. For V, J and clone size, that table is used; D and trimming come from the DNA. This sample is represented by around 2.5 million clones; roughly 93% of them were singletons. The top ten clones comprise 0.36% of the sample.

V is pared back by 6 bases and J by 13 bases, with 25 bases lying between the germline termini. CDR1 and CDR2 are read off the germline V gene as MNHEY and SVGAGI. Including cysteine and phenylalanine, the CDR3 has 14 amino acids. Here the CDR3 DNA is all that survives: 42 bases in frame from base 1. Healthy HIV-negative adults with no recently reported acute infections or vaccinations were included as donors. Only Caucasian adults living in Nashville, Tennessee, USA were represented among the donors. Magnetic negative selection was used to enrich CD4+ T cells, after which naive cells were positively selected on CD45RA and the negative fraction became the memory subset. Blood was collected by leukapheresis, and PBMCs were isolated by Ficoll-Histopaque density gradient centrifugation and then cryopreserved in liquid nitrogen vapor phase. Analytical flow cytometry was used to check the purity and quantity of each magnetically sorted T cell population. From each sorted fraction, genomic DNA was isolated and quantified by UV absorbance on a Nanodrop 2000c.

The sequence links TRBV6-5 to TRBJ2-7; confidence is insufficient to name the D gene. The receptor was isolated from a man aged 18 to 29 in good health. Some clones in this sample may be carry-over from other donors' samples. Sequenced input: naive CD4+ T cells from PBMCs. Interpreted using the paper, the cell subset or site label stands for: CD45RA+ positively selected. The nucleotides read TGTGCCAGCAGCACCTCTGAGAGCCTACGAGCAGTATACTTC. It encodes CASSTSESLRAVYF.